This T cell receptor (beta chain) is drawn from a study of cytomegalovirus exposure and HLA in healthy donors. This clone has more than one count but fewer than ten. No antigen is known for it. Regarding the study as a whole: Indistinguishability led to the exclusion of some V segments, TRBV6-2 and TRBV6-3 included.

CDR3 size: 13 residues. Trimming removed 4 bases at V and 5 bases at J, with 11 bases between. Germline values: CDR1 SQVTM, CDR2 ANQGSEA. 60 Vbeta and 13 Jbeta primers were used in PCR. Assay used: immunoSEQ multiplex PCR; TCRdb lists only in-frame clones, some missing. The sample includes about 83,000 clones, roughly 75% of them seen just once. The sample was PBMCs. This sequence originates from a man in his sixties in good health and CMV-seronegative. V usage is TRBV29-1 and J usage is TRBJ1-4; D is perhaps TRBD1 (5 bases). In nucleotides, the CDR3 is TGCAGCGTTGTGCGGCAGGGAAATGAAAAACTGTTTTTT. Translation: CSVVRQGNEKLFF.